The rows below give T cell receptor beta chains drawn from one sample of a study of cytomegalovirus exposure and HLA in healthy donors. The method was immunoSEQ multiplex PCR; TCRdb's version includes in-frame clones alone and lacks a portion of them. The sample consists of 90,000 to 120,000 clones, around four fifths of them appearing once. Source material: PBMCs. All receptors come from a young man in good health and CMV-seronegative. CDR3s include the opening cysteine and the closing phenylalanine or tryptophan. D genes are given only for firm matches. Part of the rows lack a size; the others show once, few, many or a class for expanded clones.

D gene	J gene	clone size	V gene	CDR3 DNA	CDR3 protein
TRBD2	TRBJ2-7	NA	TRBV5-8	TGTGCCAGCAGCTTGGAGAGCGGGATCCGCGTCTACGAGCAGTACTTC	CASSLESGIRVYEQYF
TRBD2	TRBJ2-3	medium-sized	TRBV19	TGTGCCAGTAGCCGGACTAGCGGGGGTTCAGATACGCAGTATTTT	CASSRTSGGSDTQYF
TRBD2	TRBJ2-7	NA	TRBV6-5	TGTGCCAGCAGTTTAGCGGGAGGGCCCTCGTCCTACGAGCAGTACTTC	CASSLAGGPSSYEQYF
NA	TRBJ2-1	NA	TRBV11-2	TGTGCCAGCAGCTTAGTTTTCTCGGGGAGCGCCTACAATGAGCAGTTCTTC	CASSLVFSGSAYNEQFF
TRBD1	TRBJ2-5	few	TRBV6-1	TGTGCCAGCAGTGAAATCCCCGGGACAGGGGAAGAGACCCAGTACTTC	CASSEIPGTGEETQYF
NA	TRBJ1-3	few	TRBV18	TGTGCCAGCTCACCGACTCCGCTGACGGTGGGGGGGAGAACCATATATTTT	CASSPTPLTVGGRTIYF
NA	TRBJ2-7	NA	TRBV25-1	TGTGCCAGCAGTGATCCCCGTTACGGTTCCTACGAGCAGTACTTC	CASSDPRYGSYEQYF
NA	TRBJ1-1	few	TRBV13	TGTGCCAGCAGCTTAGGCAGGGACACTGAAGCTTTCTTT	CASSLGRDTEAFF
TRBD1	TRBJ2-7	NA	TRBV6-1	TGTACCAGCAATCGGGACAGGGGGTACGAGCAGTACTTC	CTSNRDRGYEQYF
NA	TRBJ1-2	NA	TRBV6-4	TGTGCCAGCAGTGGAGGACAAAACTATGGCTACACCTTC	CASSGGQNYGYTF
NA	TRBJ1-5	NA	TRBV7-5	TGTGCCAGAAGCTCGCCGGGACAAGTTCACAATCAGCCCCAGCATTTT	CARSSPGQVHNQPQHF
NA	TRBJ2-2	NA	TRBV28	TGTGCCAGCCAAGGTTCAAGACTCGGGGAGCTGTTTTTT	CASQGSRLGELFF
NA	TRBJ1-5	NA	TRBV7-2	TGTGCCAGCAGCGTGGAGGGGAATCAGCCCCAGCATTTT	CASSVEGNQPQHF
NA	TRBJ1-4	NA	TRBV30	TGTGCCTGGAAGGCGGACGGGAACGAAAAACTGTTTTTT	CAWKADGNEKLFF
TRBD2	TRBJ2-3	NA	TRBV9	TGTGCCAGCAGCACTAGCGGGAGTCGCTCAGATACGCAGTATTTT	CASSTSGSRSDTQYF
TRBD1	TRBJ1-6	NA	TRBV25-1	TGTGCCAGCAGTGCGGGACAGTATAATTCACCCCTCCACTTT	CASSAGQYNSPLHF
TRBD2	TRBJ2-7	NA	TRBV19	TGTGCCAGTAGTAGATCATCCGGGGGGGCCTTCTACGAGCAGTACTTC	CASSRSSGGAFYEQYF
TRBD2	TRBJ2-5	NA	TRBV2	TGTGCCAGCAAGGTTAGGCGGGGGAGTTTGGAGACCCAGTACTTC	CASKVRRGSLETQYF
TRBD1	TRBJ2-2	NA	TRBV10-1	TGCGCCAGCAGCAACGACAGGGGAGTCACCGGGGAGCTGTTTTTT	CASSNDRGVTGELFF
NA	TRBJ1-4	NA	TRBV2	TGTGCCAGCAGTGAAAGAGGGAACACTAATGAAAAACTGTTTTTT	CASSERGNTNEKLFF
TRBD2	TRBJ2-4	NA	TRBV28	TGTGCCAGCAGTCGAGGACTAGCGGGGGGATTACTAGCCAAAAACATTCAGTACTTC	CASSRGLAGGLLAKNIQYF
NA	TRBJ2-2	NA	TRBV19	TGTGCCAGTAGGGGGACAAGGAACACCGGGGAGCTGTTTTTT	CASRGTRNTGELFF
TRBD1	TRBJ1-4	once	TRBV7-9	TGTGCCAGCAGCTTAGTGGCCAGACAGGGTAATGAAAAACTGTTTTTT	CASSLVARQGNEKLFF
NA	TRBJ2-7	NA	TRBV29-1	TGCAGCGTTGAAGCCACGGGACACAACTACGAGCAGTACTTC	CSVEATGHNYEQYF
NA	TRBJ2-5	NA	TRBV5-4	TGTGCCAGCAGCACAGGCGCACTACAAGAGACCCAGTACTTC	CASSTGALQETQYF
TRBD1	TRBJ2-5	NA	TRBV5-6	TGTGCCAGCAGCTTAACAGGGGAGAGCTTCCAAGAGACCCAGTACTTC	CASSLTGESFQETQYF
NA	TRBJ2-2	NA	TRBV4-1	TGCGCCAGCAGGAACTTCGCCGGGGAGCTGTTTTTT	CASRNFAGELFF
NA	TRBJ1-3	NA	TRBV4-1	TGCGCCAGCAGCCAACAACAGGTGTACTCTGGAAACACCATATATTTT	CASSQQQVYSGNTIYF
NA	TRBJ2-7	NA	TRBV21-1	TGTGCCAGCAGCTACAACGGCGGGACAGCGGCCTACGAGCAGTACTTC	CASSYNGGTAAYEQYF
TRBD1	TRBJ1-2	NA	TRBV27	TGTGCCAGCAGGAACGGGACAGGTGCCCGATTGGGGGGTGGCTACACCTTC	CASRNGTGARLGGGYTF
TRBD1	TRBJ2-3	NA	TRBV5-6	TGTGCCAGCAGCTTGGAGGGCCAGGACAGGGGCACAGATACGCAGTATTTT	CASSLEGQDRGTDTQYF
NA	TRBJ1-1	once	TRBV6-1	TGTGCCAGCAGTGAACCCGGGGGACGCACTGAAGCTTTCTTT	CASSEPGGRTEAFF
NA	TRBJ1-3	NA	TRBV28	TGTGCCAGCAGTTGGACAGCCACTGGCGGCACCATATATTTT	CASSWTATGGTIYF
NA	TRBJ1-1	NA	TRBV7-6	TGTGCCAGCAGCTTAGGAGTGCGCACTGAAGCTTTCTTT	CASSLGVRTEAFF
NA	TRBJ1-5	NA	TRBV18	TGTGCCAGCTCATATAGCAATCAGCCCCAGCATTTT	CASSYSNQPQHF
NA	TRBJ2-3	few	TRBV9	TGTGCCAGCAGCGTAGATCTACGGGGGATGGGGGGGGCTGCCGCAGATACGCAGTATTTT	CASSVDLRGMGGAAADTQYF
TRBD1	TRBJ2-1	NA	TRBV11-3	TGTGCCAGCAGTCGGGACAGGGGGCTAATCAATGAGCAGTTCTTC	CASSRDRGLINEQFF
TRBD2	TRBJ2-3	NA	TRBV28	TGTGCCAGCAGTTCAACGACTCGGACTAGCGGTTTCACAGATACGCAGTATTTT	CASSSTTRTSGFTDTQYF
NA	TRBJ2-7	NA	TRBV27	TGTGCCAGCAGTTTACAAGGTCTCAGGAACGAGCAGTACTTC	CASSLQGLRNEQYF
NA	TRBJ2-7	NA	TRBV6-6	TGTGCCAGCAGTGAGGGACACCTTCTCTACGAGCAGTACTTC	CASSEGHLLYEQYF
TRBD2	TRBJ2-2	NA	TRBV5-1	TGCGCCAGCAGCTTGGTACTAGCGGGGGGCACCGGGGAGCTGTTTTTT	CASSLVLAGGTGELFF
NA	TRBJ1-3	NA	TRBV2	TGTGCCAGCGTCGGTTCTGGAAACACCATATATTTT	CASVGSGNTIYF
TRBD2	TRBJ2-2	NA	TRBV7-6	TGTGCCAGCAGCCCGACTAGCGGGGGAAACTCCGGGGAGCTGTTTTTT	CASSPTSGGNSGELFF
NA	TRBJ2-2	NA	TRBV5-1	TGCGCCAGCAGCTTGGGGTTTGGGGCTGGGGAGCTGTTTTTT	CASSLGFGAGELFF
NA	TRBJ1-2	once	TRBV15	TGTGCCACCAGCAGAGACTTCGGGGGGAACTATGGCTACACCTTC	CATSRDFGGNYGYTF
NA	TRBJ2-5	NA	TRBV21-1	TGTGCCAGCAGCAGAAGGGGCAGGGAAGAGACCCAGTACTTC	CASSRRGREETQYF
NA	TRBJ2-3	NA	TRBV29-1	TGCAGCGTTGAAGATGAGGCCGACACAGATACGCAGTATTTT	CSVEDEADTDTQYF
TRBD2	TRBJ2-5	NA	TRBV15	TGTGCCACCAGCAGAGATTTTGGACGACTAGCGGGAGGGGAGACCCAGTACTTC	CATSRDFGRLAGGETQYF
TRBD2	TRBJ2-5	NA	TRBV7-8	TGTGCCAGCAGCCCCAGACTAGCGGGAGGGACGTACCAAGAGACCCAGTACTTC	CASSPRLAGGTYQETQYF
TRBD2	TRBJ2-1	NA	TRBV7-2	TGTGCCAGCAGCTTAGTTCCTAGCGGGGGGCTATACAATGAGCAGTTCTTC	CASSLVPSGGLYNEQFF
NA	TRBJ2-1	once	TRBV2	TGTGCCAGCAGTGATTTAATATATGAGCAGTTCTTC	CASSDLIYEQFF
NA	TRBJ2-2	NA	TRBV10-3	TGTGCCATCAGGCGGGTTATGAACACCGGGGAGCTGTTTTTT	CAIRRVMNTGELFF
TRBD2	TRBJ2-7	NA	TRBV2	TGTGCCAGCAGACCGGGACTAGCTTCCGAGCAGTACTTC	CASRPGLASEQYF
NA	TRBJ1-6	NA	TRBV2	TGTGCCATACAGGAATATAATTCACCCCTCCACTTT	CAIQEYNSPLHF
TRBD1	TRBJ1-2	NA	TRBV2	TGTGCCAGCAGTCTGAATCCGACAGGGTCCGGCGGCTACACCTTC	CASSLNPTGSGGYTF